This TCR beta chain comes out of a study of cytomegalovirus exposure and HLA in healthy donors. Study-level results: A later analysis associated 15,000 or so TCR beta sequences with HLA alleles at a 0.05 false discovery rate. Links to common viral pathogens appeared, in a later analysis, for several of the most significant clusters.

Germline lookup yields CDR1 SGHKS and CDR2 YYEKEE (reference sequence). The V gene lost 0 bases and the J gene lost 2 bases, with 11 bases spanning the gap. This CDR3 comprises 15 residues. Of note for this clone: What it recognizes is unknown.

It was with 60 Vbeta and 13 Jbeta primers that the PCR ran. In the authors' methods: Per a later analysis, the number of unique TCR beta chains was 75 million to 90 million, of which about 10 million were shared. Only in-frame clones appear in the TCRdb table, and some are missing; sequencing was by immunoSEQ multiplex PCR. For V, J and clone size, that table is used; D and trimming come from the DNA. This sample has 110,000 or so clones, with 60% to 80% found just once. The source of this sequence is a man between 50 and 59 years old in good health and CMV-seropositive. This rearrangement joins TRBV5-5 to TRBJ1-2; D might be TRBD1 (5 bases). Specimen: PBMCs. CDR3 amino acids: CASSLEGALNYGYTF. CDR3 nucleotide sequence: TGTGCCAGCAGCTTGGAAGGGGCCCTAAACTATGGCTACACCTTC.